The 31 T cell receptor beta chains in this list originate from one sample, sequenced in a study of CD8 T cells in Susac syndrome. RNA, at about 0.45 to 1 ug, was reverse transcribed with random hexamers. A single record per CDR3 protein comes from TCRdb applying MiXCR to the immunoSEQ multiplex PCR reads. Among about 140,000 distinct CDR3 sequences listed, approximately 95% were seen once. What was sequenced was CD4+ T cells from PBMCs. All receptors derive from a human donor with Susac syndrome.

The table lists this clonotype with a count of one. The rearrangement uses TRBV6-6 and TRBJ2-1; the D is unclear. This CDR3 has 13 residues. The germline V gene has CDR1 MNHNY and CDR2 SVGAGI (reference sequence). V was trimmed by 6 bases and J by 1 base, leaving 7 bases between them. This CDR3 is CASRDLSYNEQFF. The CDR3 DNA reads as TGTGCCAGCAGGGACCTGTCCTACAATGAGCAGTTCTTC.

The CDR3 is CASSAGTHNEQFF. As DNA, the CDR3 is TGTGCCAGCAGCGCCGGGACTCACAATGAGCAGTTCTTC. The chain links TRBV7-2 to TRBJ2-1, with a weak D call TRBD2 (6 bases). This CDR3 contains 13 residues. From germline, CDR1 is SGHTA and CDR2 FQGNSA. Trimming cost V 5 bases and J 5 bases, with 10 bases left between them.

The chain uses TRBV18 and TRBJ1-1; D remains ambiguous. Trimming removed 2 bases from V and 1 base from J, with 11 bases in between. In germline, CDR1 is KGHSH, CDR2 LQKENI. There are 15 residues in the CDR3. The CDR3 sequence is CASSPFGDRNTEAFF. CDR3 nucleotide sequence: TGTGCCAGCTCACCATTTGGGGATCGGAACACTGAAGCTTTCTTT.

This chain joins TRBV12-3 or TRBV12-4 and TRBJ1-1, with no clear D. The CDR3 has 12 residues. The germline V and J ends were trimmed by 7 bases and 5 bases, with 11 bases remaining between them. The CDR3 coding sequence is TGTGCCAGCACCCTAAGTAGGACTGAAGCTTTCTTT. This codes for CASTLSRTEAFF.

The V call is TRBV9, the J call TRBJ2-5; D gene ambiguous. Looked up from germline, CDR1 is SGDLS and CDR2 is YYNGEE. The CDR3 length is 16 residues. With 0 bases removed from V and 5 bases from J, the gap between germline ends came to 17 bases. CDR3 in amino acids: CASSVASGQAIETQYF. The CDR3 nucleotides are TGTGCCAGCAGCGTAGCTTCGGGTCAGGCTATTGAGACCCAGTACTTC.

The CDR3 reads CASTLSPLRGEQYF. The DNA for the CDR3 is TGTGCCAGCACCCTGTCACCGTTGAGGGGCGAGCAGTACTTC. V usage is TRBV12-3 or TRBV12-4 and J usage is TRBJ2-7; D may be TRBD1 or TRBD2 (5 bases each). The CDR3 is 14 amino acids. Trimming pared 7 bases from V and 6 bases from J, leaving 19 bases between.

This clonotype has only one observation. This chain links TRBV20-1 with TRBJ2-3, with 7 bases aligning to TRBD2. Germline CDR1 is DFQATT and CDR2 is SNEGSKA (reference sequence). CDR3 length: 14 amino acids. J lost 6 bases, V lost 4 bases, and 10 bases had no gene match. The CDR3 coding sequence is TGCAGTGCTAAAGCGGGAATCCCCTTGGATACGCAGTATTTT. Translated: CSAKAGIPLDTQYF.

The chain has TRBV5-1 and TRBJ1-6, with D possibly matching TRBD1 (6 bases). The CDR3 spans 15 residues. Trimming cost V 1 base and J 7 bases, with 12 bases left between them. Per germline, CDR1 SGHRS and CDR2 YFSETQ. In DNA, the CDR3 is TGCGCCAGCAGCTTGAGCGGGGGCCTAAATTCACCCCTCCACTTT. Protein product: CASSLSGGLNSPLHF.

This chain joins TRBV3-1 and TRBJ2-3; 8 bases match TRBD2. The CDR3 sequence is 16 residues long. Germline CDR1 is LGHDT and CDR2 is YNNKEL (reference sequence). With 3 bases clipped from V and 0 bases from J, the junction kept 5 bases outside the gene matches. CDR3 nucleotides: TGTGCCAGCAGCCACCGGGGGGGCCGAAGCACAGATACGCAGTATTTT. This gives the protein CASSHRGGRSTDTQYF.

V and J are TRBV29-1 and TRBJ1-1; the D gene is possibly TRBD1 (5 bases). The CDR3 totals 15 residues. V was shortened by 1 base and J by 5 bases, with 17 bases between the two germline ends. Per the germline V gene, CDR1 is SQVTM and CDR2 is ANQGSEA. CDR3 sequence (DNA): TGCAGCGTTGAAGCCCCCACGGGGCCGTTGACTGAAGCTTTCTTT. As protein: CSVEAPTGPLTEAFF. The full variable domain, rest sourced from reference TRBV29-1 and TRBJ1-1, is SAVISQKPSRDICQRGTSLTIQCQVDSQVTMMFWYRQQPGQSLTLIATANQGSEATYESGFVIDKFPISRPNLTFSTLTVSNMSPEDSSIYLCSVEAPTGPLTEAFFGQGTRLTVV.

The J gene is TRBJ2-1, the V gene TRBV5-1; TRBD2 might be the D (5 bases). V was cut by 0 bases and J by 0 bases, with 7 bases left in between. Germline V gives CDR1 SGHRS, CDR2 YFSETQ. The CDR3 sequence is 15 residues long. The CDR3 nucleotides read TGCGCCAGCAGCTTGGACAGCGGCTCCTACAATGAGCAGTTCTTC. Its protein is CASSLDSGSYNEQFF.

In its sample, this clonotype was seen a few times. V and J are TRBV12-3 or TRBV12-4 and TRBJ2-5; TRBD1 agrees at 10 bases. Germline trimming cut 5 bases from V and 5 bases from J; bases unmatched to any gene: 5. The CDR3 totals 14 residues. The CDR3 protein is CASSPGQGRETQYF. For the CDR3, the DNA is TGTGCCAGCAGTCCGGGACAGGGGAGGGAGACCCAGTACTTC.

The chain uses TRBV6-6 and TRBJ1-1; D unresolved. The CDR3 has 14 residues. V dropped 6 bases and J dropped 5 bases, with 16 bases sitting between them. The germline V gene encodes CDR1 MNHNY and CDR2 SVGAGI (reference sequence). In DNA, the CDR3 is TGTGCCAGCAGCCTCGCGGGGATGGGGACTGAAGCTTTCTTT. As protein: CASSLAGMGTEAFF.

The CDR3 bases are TGTGCCAGCAGTGCATACGAGGGGGATACGCAGTATTTT. This encodes CASSAYEGDTQYF. This chain joins TRBV2 and TRBJ2-3; the D call may be TRBD1 or TRBD2 (5 bases each). The ends were cut back, 4 bases at V and 6 bases at J, with 11 bases in the middle. The germline gives CDR1 SNHLY, CDR2 FYNNEI. The CDR3 runs 13 residues.

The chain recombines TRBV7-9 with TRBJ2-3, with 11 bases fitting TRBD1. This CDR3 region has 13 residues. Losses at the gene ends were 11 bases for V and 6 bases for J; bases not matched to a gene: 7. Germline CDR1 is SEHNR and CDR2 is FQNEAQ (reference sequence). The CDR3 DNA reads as TGTGCCGGCCTTAGGACAGGGGGCGATACGCAGTATTTT. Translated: CAGLRTGGDTQYF.

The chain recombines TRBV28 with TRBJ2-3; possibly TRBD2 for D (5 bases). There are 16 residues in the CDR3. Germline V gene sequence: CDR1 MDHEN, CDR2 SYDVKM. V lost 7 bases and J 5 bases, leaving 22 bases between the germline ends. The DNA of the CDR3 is TGTGCCAGCACCTTTAACGGGAACTTGAACAAAGATACGCAGTATTTT. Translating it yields CASTFNGNLNKDTQYF.

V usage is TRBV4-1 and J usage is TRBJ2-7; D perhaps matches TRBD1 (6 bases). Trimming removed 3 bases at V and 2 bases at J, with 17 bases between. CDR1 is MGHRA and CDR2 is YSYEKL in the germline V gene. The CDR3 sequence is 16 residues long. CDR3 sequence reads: CASSHLGRGHPYEQYF. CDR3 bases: TGCGCCAGCAGCCACTTGGGAAGGGGACACCCCTACGAGCAGTACTTC.

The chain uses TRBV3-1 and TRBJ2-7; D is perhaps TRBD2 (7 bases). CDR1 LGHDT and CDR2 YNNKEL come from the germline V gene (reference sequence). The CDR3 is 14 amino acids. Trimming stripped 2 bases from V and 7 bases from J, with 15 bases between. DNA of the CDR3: TGTGCCAGCAGCCAAAGAGGGGGGGTCCTAGAGCAGTACTTC. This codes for CASSQRGGVLEQYF.

CDR3: CASSTGAPRNGYTF. DNA for the CDR3: TGCGCCAGCAGCACCGGGGCCCCGAGGAACGGCTACACCTTC. This sequence joins TRBV4-1 and TRBJ1-2; maybe TRBD1 (5 bases). Germline values: CDR1 MGHRA, CDR2 YSYEKL. The CDR3 consists of 14 residues. The ends were cut back, 5 bases at V and 8 bases at J, with 18 bases in the middle.

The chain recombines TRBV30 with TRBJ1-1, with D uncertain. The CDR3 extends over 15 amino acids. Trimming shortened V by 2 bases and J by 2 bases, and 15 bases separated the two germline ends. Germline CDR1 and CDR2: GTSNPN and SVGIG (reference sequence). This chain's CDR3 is CAWSRPVFRNTEAFF. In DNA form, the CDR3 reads TGTGCCTGGAGTCGACCGGTGTTCCGTAACACTGAAGCTTTCTTT. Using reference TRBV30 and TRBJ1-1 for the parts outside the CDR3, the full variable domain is SQTIHQWPATLVQPVGSPLSLECTVEGTSNPNLYWYRQAAGRGLQLLFYSVGIGQISSEVPQNLSASRPQDRQFILSSKKLLLSDSGFYLCAWSRPVFRNTEAFFGQGTRLTVV.

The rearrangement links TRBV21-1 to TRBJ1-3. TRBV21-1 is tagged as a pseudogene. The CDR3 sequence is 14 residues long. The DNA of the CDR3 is TGTGCCAGCAACCGACGGTCCTCTGGAAACACCATATATTTT. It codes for CASNRRSSGNTIYF.

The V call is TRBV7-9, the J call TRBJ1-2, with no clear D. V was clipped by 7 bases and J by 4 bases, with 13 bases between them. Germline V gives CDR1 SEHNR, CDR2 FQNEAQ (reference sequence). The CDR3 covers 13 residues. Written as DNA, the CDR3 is TGTGCCAGCACCCACGACGGTTTCTATGGCTACACCTTC. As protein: CASTHDGFYGYTF.

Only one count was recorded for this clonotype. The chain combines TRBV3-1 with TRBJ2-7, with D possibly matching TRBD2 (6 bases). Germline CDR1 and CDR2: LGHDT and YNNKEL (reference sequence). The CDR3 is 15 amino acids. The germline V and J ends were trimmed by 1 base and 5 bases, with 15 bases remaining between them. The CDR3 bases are TGTGCCAGCAGCCAAGTAGAGACTAGTCGGGACGAGCAGTACTTC. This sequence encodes CASSQVETSRDEQYF.

The CDR3 DNA follows: TGTGCCTGGAGTGTAGGCAGCCCAAATCAGCCCCAGCATTTT. Its protein is CAWSVGSPNQPQHF. This chain joins TRBV30 and TRBJ1-5; D is undetermined. V lost 0 bases, J lost 4 bases, and 10 bases lay in between. The CDR3 is made up of 14 amino acids. In germline, CDR1 is GTSNPN, CDR2 SVGIG (reference sequence). Supplemented by reference TRBV30 and TRBJ1-5, the full variable domain reads SQTIHQWPATLVQPVGSPLSLECTVEGTSNPNLYWYRQAAGRGLQLLFYSVGIGQISSEVPQNLSASRPQDRQFILSSKKLLLSDSGFYLCAWSVGSPNQPQHFGDGTRLSIL.

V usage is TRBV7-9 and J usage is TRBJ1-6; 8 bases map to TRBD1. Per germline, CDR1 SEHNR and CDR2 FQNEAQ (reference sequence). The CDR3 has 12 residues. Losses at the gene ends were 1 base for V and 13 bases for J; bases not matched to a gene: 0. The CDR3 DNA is TGTGCCAGCAGCTTAGACAGGGGGCCCCTCCACTTT. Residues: CASSLDRGPLHF.

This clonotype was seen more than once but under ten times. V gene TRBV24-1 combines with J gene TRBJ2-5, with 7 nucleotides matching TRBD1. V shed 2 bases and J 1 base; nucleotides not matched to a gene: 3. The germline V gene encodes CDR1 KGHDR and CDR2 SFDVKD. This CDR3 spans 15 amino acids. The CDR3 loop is CATSDSGQVQETQYF. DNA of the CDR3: TGTGCCACCAGTGATTCCGGACAGGTCCAAGAGACCCAGTACTTC.

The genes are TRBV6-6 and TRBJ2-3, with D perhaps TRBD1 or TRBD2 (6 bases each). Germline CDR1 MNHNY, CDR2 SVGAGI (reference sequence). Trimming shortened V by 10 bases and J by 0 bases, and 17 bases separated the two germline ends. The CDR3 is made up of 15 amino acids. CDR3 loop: CATQKGGASTDTQYF. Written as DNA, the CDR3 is TGTGCCACTCAGAAGGGGGGAGCCAGCACAGATACGCAGTATTTT.

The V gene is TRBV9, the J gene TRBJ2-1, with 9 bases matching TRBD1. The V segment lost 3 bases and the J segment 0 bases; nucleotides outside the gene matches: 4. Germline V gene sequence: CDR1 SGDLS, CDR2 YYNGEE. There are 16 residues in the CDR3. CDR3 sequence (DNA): TGTGCCAGCAGCGCGGGACAGGGTACCTCCTACAATGAGCAGTTCTTC. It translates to CASSAGQGTSYNEQFF.

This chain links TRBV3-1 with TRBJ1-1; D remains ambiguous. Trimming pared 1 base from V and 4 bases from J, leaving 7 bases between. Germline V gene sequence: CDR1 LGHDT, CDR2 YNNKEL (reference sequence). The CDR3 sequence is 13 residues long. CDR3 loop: CASSQGGSTEAFF. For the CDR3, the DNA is TGTGCCAGCAGCCAAGGAGGGTCCACTGAAGCTTTCTTT.

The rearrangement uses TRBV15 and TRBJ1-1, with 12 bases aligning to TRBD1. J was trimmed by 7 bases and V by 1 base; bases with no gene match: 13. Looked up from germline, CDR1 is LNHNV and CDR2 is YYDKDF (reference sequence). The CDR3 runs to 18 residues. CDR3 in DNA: TGTGCCACCAGCAGAGGTCCGGGACAGGGGGCGGAGACAGGTGAAGCTTTCTTT. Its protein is CATSRGPGQGAETGEAFF.

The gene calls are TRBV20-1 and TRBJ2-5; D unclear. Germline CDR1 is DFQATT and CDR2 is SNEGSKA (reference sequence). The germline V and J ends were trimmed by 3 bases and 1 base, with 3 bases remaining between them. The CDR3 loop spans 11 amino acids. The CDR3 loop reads CSASRQETQYF. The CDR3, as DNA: TGCAGTGCTAGTCGCCAAGAGACCCAGTACTTC.